This T cell receptor (beta chain) originates from a study of response to subunit inactivated influenza vaccine. Notes on this clonotype: Antigen unknown.

One entry per CDR3 protein results from TCRdb running MiXCR on the RT-PCR reads. The sample shows hundreds of thousands of distinct CDR3 sequences, roughly 13% of them seen only once. Findings and limits, study-wide: Seasonal influenza vaccination, on each occasion, was suggested by the authors to recruit few new T cells.

CDR1 MGHRA and CDR2 YSYEKL come from the germline V gene. There are 16 residues in the CDR3. The J segment lost 9 bases and the V segment lost 4 bases, leaving 14 bases of the junction unmatched. Source: PBMCs from blood, taken roughly 46 days after vaccination. The V call is TRBV4-1, the J call TRBJ2-1; 8 bases match TRBD2. The source of this sequence is a man aged 45 to 65 who received an inactivated influenza vaccine. The CDR3 here is CASSPDGSRGGGEQFF. CDR3 in DNA: TGCGCCAGCAGCCCAGACGGTAGCCGGGGGGGCGGTGAGCAGTTCTTC.